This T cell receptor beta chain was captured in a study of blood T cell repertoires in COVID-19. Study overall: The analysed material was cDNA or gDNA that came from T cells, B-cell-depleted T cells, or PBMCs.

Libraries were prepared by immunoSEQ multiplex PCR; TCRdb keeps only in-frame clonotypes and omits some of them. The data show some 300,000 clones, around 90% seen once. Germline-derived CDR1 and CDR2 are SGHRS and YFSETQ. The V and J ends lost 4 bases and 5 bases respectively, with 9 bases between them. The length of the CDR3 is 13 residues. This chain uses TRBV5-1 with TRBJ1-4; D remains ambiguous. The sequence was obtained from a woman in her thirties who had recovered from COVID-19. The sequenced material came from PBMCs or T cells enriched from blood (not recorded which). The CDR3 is CASSPRENEKLFF. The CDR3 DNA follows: TGCGCCAGCAGCCCGCGGGAGAATGAAAAACTGTTTTTT.